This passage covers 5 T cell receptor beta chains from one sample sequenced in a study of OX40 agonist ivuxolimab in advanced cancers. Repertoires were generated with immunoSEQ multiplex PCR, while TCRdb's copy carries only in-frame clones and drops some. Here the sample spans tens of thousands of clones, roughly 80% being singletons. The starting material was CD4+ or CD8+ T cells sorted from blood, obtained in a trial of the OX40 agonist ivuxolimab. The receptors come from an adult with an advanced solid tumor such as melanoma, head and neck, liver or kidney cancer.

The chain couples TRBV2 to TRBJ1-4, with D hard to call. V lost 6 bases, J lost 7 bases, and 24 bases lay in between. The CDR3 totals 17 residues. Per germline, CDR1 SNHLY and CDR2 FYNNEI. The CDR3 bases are TGTGCCAGCAGACTAAGCCCGAGAACTGGTTTTCGTGAAAAACTGTTTTTT. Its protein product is CASRLSPRTGFREKLFF.

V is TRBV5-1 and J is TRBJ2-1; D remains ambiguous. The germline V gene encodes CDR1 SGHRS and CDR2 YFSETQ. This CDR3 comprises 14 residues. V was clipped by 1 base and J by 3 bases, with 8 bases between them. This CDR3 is CASSLTENYNEQFF. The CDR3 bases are TGCGCCAGCAGCTTGACAGAAAACTACAATGAGCAGTTCTTC. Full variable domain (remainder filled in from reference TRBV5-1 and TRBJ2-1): KAGVTQTPRYLIKTRGQQVTLSCSPISGHRSVSWYQQTPGQGLQFLFEYFSETQRNKGNFPGRFSGRQFSNSRSEMNVSTLELGDSALYLCASSLTENYNEQFFGPGTRLTVL.

The CDR3 bases are TGTGCCAGCAGCTTATGGACCGATACGCAGTATTTT. This gives the protein CASSLWTDTQYF. V is TRBV7-2 and J is TRBJ2-3; D is uncertain. V lost 2 bases, J lost 6 bases, and 6 bases lay in between. This CDR3 has 12 amino acids. CDR1 is SGHTA, CDR2 FQGNSA, per germline.

Here the CDR3 reads CASSQGDNSYEQYF. The CDR3 DNA is TGCGCCAGCAGCCAAGGGGATAACTCCTACGAGCAGTACTTC. The genes are TRBV4-1 and TRBJ2-7; D gene uncertain. Germline V gives CDR1 MGHRA, CDR2 YSYEKL. The CDR3 runs 14 residues. Trimming removed 1 base at V and 0 bases at J, with 7 bases between.

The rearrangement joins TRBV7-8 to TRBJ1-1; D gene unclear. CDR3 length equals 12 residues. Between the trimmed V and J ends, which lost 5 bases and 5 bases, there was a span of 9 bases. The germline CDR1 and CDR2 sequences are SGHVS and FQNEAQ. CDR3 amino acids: CASSPGGTEAFF. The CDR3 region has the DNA TGTGCCAGCAGCCCGGGCGGGACTGAAGCTTTCTTT.